Listed below are T cell receptor beta chains from one sample, sequenced in a study of siplizumab effects on memory and regulatory T cells. This table comes from immunoSEQ multiplex PCR, and its TCRdb copy is limited to in-frame clones, with some not included. The repertoire has 100,000 to 120,000 clones, 93% of them found once; the top ten carry around 0.3%. Sequences were obtained from CD4+ T cells sorted from blood. All receptors derive from a human donor in good health. The CDR3 runs from the conserved cysteine through the conserved F or W. The D gene is left open where the match is weak. Clone size is given for some rows only: seen once, a few or many times, or a class if the clone is expanded.

D gene: TRBD2; V gene: TRBV5-4; clone size: NA; J gene: TRBJ2-5; CDR3 length: 15; CDR3 DNA: TGTGCCAGCAGCTTGGAGACTAGCGGTGGGGAGACCCAGTACTTC; CDR3 protein: CASSLETSGGETQYF
D gene: TRBD2; V gene: TRBV5-4; clone size: NA; J gene: TRBJ2-5; CDR3 length: 15; CDR3 DNA: TGTGCCAGCAGCCAAACTAGCGGGAGGTCGGAGACCCAGTACTTC; CDR3 protein: CASSQTSGRSETQYF
D gene: NA; V gene: TRBV6-1; clone size: NA; J gene: TRBJ2-7; CDR3 length: 14; CDR3 DNA: TGTGCCAGCAGTGAAAACCTAATTGCGTACGAGCAGTACTTC; CDR3 protein: CASSENLIAYEQYF
D gene: NA; V gene: TRBV4-1; clone size: NA; J gene: TRBJ2-3; CDR3 length: 14; CDR3 DNA: TGCGCCAGCAGCCAAACCGGGAGCACAGATACGCAGTATTTT; CDR3 protein: CASSQTGSTDTQYF
D gene: NA; V gene: TRBV29-1; clone size: NA; J gene: TRBJ1-1; CDR3 length: 11; CDR3 DNA: TGCAGCGGCCATAGCTGGGGTGAAGCTTTCTTT; CDR3 protein: CSGHSWGEAFF
D gene: NA; V gene: TRBV6-1; clone size: NA; J gene: TRBJ2-3; CDR3 length: 16; CDR3 DNA: TGTGCCAGCAGTGAAGGAATTAGCCAAAGCACAGATACGCAGTATTTT; CDR3 protein: CASSEGISQSTDTQYF
D gene: NA; V gene: TRBV18; clone size: NA; J gene: TRBJ2-2; CDR3 length: 15; CDR3 DNA: TGTGCCAGCTCATCCAGGGTTCCCCGCACCGGGGAGCTGTTTTTT; CDR3 protein: CASSSRVPRTGELFF
D gene: NA; V gene: TRBV7-9; clone size: NA; J gene: TRBJ1-2; CDR3 length: 13; CDR3 DNA: TGTGCCAGCAGCTCGGGGGGATCCTATGGCTACACCTTC; CDR3 protein: CASSSGGSYGYTF
D gene: NA; V gene: TRBV4-1; clone size: NA; J gene: TRBJ2-1; CDR3 length: 14; CDR3 DNA: TGCGCCAGCAGCCAAGACCACACGATCGATGAGCAGTTCTTC; CDR3 protein: CASSQDHTIDEQFF
D gene: NA; V gene: TRBV5-1; clone size: NA; J gene: TRBJ2-2; CDR3 length: 16; CDR3 DNA: TGCGCCAGCAGCTCCCGACGGAACACGAACACCGGGGAGCTGTTTTTT; CDR3 protein: CASSSRRNTNTGELFF
D gene: NA; V gene: TRBV11-3; clone size: NA; J gene: TRBJ2-5; CDR3 length: 15; CDR3 DNA: TGTGCCAGCAGCTGGGACTCCCAGGGGGGAGAGACCCAGTACTTC; CDR3 protein: CASSWDSQGGETQYF
D gene: NA; V gene: TRBV20-1; clone size: NA; J gene: TRBJ2-3; CDR3 length: 10; CDR3 DNA: TGCAGTGCTAGAACAGATACGCAGTATTTT; CDR3 protein: CSARTDTQYF
D gene: NA; V gene: TRBV5-4; clone size: once; J gene: TRBJ2-7; CDR3 length: 14; CDR3 DNA: TGTGCCAGCAGCTTGGACGGGAGACCCTACGAGCAGTACTTC; CDR3 protein: CASSLDGRPYEQYF
D gene: NA; V gene: TRBV5-1; clone size: NA; J gene: TRBJ2-1; CDR3 length: 11; CDR3 DNA: TGCGCCAGCAGCTTGGGGAGTGAGCAGTTCTTC; CDR3 protein: CASSLGSEQFF
D gene: NA; V gene: TRBV4-3; clone size: NA; J gene: TRBJ1-5; CDR3 length: 15; CDR3 DNA: TGCGCCAGCAGCGCCGGGGGGAGCGCAGGTCAGCCCCAGCATTTT; CDR3 protein: CASSAGGSAGQPQHF
D gene: NA; V gene: TRBV18; clone size: NA; J gene: TRBJ2-1; CDR3 length: 15; CDR3 DNA: TGTGCCAGCTCACCACTCGGCAGCGCCTACAATGAGCAGTTCTTC; CDR3 protein: CASSPLGSAYNEQFF
D gene: NA; V gene: TRBV6-6; clone size: NA; J gene: TRBJ1-5; CDR3 length: 11; CDR3 DNA: TGTGCCAGCAGTTCAAATCAGCCCCAGCATTTT; CDR3 protein: CASSSNQPQHF
D gene: TRBD2; V gene: TRBV4-2; clone size: NA; J gene: TRBJ2-5; CDR3 length: 13; CDR3 DNA: TGTGCCAGCAGCCAGGACCTAGCGGGACCCGTTTACTTC; CDR3 protein: CASSQDLAGPVYF
D gene: NA; V gene: TRBV9; clone size: NA; J gene: TRBJ2-5; CDR3 length: 15; CDR3 DNA: TGTGCCAGCAGCCGCAACACAGCTACAAAGGAGACCCAGTACTTC; CDR3 protein: CASSRNTATKETQYF
D gene: NA; V gene: TRBV9; clone size: NA; J gene: TRBJ1-3; CDR3 length: 16; CDR3 DNA: TGTGCCAGCAGCGTCCGGGACGACGACTCTGGAAACACCATATATTTT; CDR3 protein: CASSVRDDDSGNTIYF
D gene: TRBD2; V gene: TRBV10-3; clone size: NA; J gene: TRBJ2-3; CDR3 length: 14; CDR3 DNA: TGTGCCATCAAGACTAGCGGGGGGGCAGATACGCAGTATTTT; CDR3 protein: CAIKTSGGADTQYF
D gene: TRBD2; V gene: TRBV4-1; clone size: NA; J gene: TRBJ2-5; CDR3 length: 16; CDR3 DNA: TGCGCCAGCAGCCAACCGGGGACTAGACTCCAAGAGACCCAGTACTTC; CDR3 protein: CASSQPGTRLQETQYF
D gene: NA; V gene: TRBV9; clone size: NA; J gene: TRBJ1-6; CDR3 length: 16; CDR3 DNA: TGTGCCAGCAGCGTAGGGACCCCGAAAGGTAGTTCACCCCTCCACTTT; CDR3 protein: CASSVGTPKGSSPLHF
D gene: TRBD2; V gene: TRBV5-1; clone size: NA; J gene: TRBJ2-5; CDR3 length: 17; CDR3 DNA: TGCGCCAGCAGCTTGGCGTGGCTAGCGGGGACAAATGGGACCCAGTACTTC; CDR3 protein: CASSLAWLAGTNGTQYF
D gene: TRBD1; V gene: TRBV11-3; clone size: NA; J gene: TRBJ1-1; CDR3 length: 15; CDR3 DNA: TGTGCCAGCAGCTTACACAGGGGGCGCGACGCTGAAGCTTTCTTT; CDR3 protein: CASSLHRGRDAEAFF
D gene: NA; V gene: TRBV30; clone size: NA; J gene: TRBJ1-2; CDR3 length: 15; CDR3 DNA: TGTGCCTGGAGTCTCTTCGGACGGCGAAACTATGGCTACACCTTC; CDR3 protein: CAWSLFGRRNYGYTF
D gene: TRBD1; V gene: TRBV30; clone size: few; J gene: TRBJ1-1; CDR3 length: 13; CDR3 DNA: TGTGCCTGGAGTGTCACAGGGGGAACTGAAGCTTTCTTT; CDR3 protein: CAWSVTGGTEAFF
D gene: NA; V gene: TRBV30; clone size: NA; J gene: TRBJ2-6; CDR3 length: 16; CDR3 DNA: TGTGCCTGTCCCGGGACCCCATTTTCTGGGGCCAACGTCCTGACTTTC; CDR3 protein: CACPGTPFSGANVLTF
D gene: NA; V gene: TRBV30; clone size: NA; J gene: TRBJ2-7; CDR3 length: 13; CDR3 DNA: TGTGCCGGGTCGGAGAGCCTCACAGATAAGCAGTACTTC; CDR3 protein: CAGSESLTDKQYF
D gene: NA; V gene: TRBV20-1; clone size: NA; J gene: TRBJ1-4; CDR3 length: 11; CDR3 DNA: TGCAGTGCTAAAGCAAATGAAAAACTGTTTTTT; CDR3 protein: CSAKANEKLFF
D gene: TRBD2; V gene: TRBV5-1; clone size: NA; J gene: TRBJ2-1; CDR3 length: 15; CDR3 DNA: TGCGCCAGCAGCTTCAATGCGGGAGGGCCTCGTGAGCAGTTCTTC; CDR3 protein: CASSFNAGGPREQFF
D gene: TRBD2; V gene: TRBV5-4; clone size: NA; J gene: TRBJ2-1; CDR3 length: 16; CDR3 DNA: TGTGCCAGCAGTTGGAAAGCGGGGGAAGGTTACAATGAGCAGTTCTTC; CDR3 protein: CASSWKAGEGYNEQFF
D gene: NA; V gene: TRBV27; clone size: NA; J gene: TRBJ2-7; CDR3 length: 13; CDR3 DNA: TGTGCCAGCACCCCGGGGTTATTTCGCGAGCAGTACTTC; CDR3 protein: CASTPGLFREQYF